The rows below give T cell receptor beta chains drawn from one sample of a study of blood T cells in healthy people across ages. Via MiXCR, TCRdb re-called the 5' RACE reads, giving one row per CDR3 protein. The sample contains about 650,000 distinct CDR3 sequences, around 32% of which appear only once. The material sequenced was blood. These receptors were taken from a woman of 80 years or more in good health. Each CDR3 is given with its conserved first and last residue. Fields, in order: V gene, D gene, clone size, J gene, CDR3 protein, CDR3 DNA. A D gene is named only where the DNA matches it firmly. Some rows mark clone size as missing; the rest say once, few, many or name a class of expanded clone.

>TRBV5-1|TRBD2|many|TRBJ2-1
CASSFGGGANNEQFF
TGCGCCAGCAGCTTCGGCGGGGGGGCCAACAATGAGCAGTTCTTC
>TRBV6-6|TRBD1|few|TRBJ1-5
CASSNHRGQGWQPQHF
TGTGCCAGCAGTAACCACAGGGGGCAGGGTTGGCAGCCCCAGCATTTT
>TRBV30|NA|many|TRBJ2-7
CAWSLTGAAGEQYF
TGTGCCTGGAGTCTGACCGGGGCCGCCGGCGAGCAGTACTTC
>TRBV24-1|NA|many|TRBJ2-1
CATSDSAWPYNEQFF
TGTGCCACCAGTGATTCGGCTTGGCCTTACAATGAGCAGTTCTTC
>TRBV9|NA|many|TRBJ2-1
CASSGGGRGDEQFF
TGTGCCAGCAGCGGCGGGGGCCGGGGGGATGAGCAGTTCTTC
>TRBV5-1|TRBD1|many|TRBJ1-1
CASSLQGMNTEAFF
TGTGCCAGCAGTTTACAGGGGATGAACACTGAAGCTTTCTTT
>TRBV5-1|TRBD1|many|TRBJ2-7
CASSPGGQGHYEQYF
TGCGCCAGCAGCCCGGGGGGACAGGGCCACTACGAGCAGTACTTC
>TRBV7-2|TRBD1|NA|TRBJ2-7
CASSSWTGGEQYF
TGTGCCAGCAGCTCTTGGACAGGAGGCGAGCAGTACTTC
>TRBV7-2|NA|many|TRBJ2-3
CASRPPGQNTDTQYF
TGTGCCAGCAGGCCCCCGGGACAAAACACAGATACGCAGTATTTT
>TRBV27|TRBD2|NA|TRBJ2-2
CASSRSGVNTGELFF
TGTGCCAGCAGCCGGAGCGGGGTGAACACCGGGGAGCTGTTTTTT
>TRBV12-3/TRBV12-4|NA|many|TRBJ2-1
CASSLDQGGASNEQFF
TGTGCCAGCAGTTTAGATCAGGGGGGGGCCTCCAATGAGCAGTTCTTC
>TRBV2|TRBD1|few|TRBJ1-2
CASSGRQGDPPGYTF
TGTGCCAGCAGTGGCCGACAGGGAGATCCTCCTGGCTACACCTTC
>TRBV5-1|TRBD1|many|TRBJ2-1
CASSVIPGQGSHEQFF
TGCGCCAGCAGCGTCATACCGGGACAGGGAAGCCATGAGCAGTTCTTC
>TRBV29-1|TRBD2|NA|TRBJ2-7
CSVGAGVGHEQYF
TGCAGCGTGGGCGCGGGAGTGGGCCACGAGCAGTACTTC
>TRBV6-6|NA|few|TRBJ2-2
CASILGPGNLGTGELFF
TGTGCCAGCATCCTTGGTCCGGGTAATCTGGGAACCGGGGAGCTGTTTTTT
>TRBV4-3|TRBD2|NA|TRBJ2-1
CASSQDASGTYNEQFF
TGCGCCAGCAGCCAAGATGCTAGCGGGACCTACAATGAGCAGTTCTTC
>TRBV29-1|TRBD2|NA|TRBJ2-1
CSARAGGNEQFF
TGCAGTGCTCGAGCGGGAGGCAATGAGCAGTTCTTC
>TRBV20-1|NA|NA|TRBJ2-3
CSASLTKHPDTQYF
TGCAGTGCTAGCTTAACTAAGCACCCGGATACGCAGTATTTT
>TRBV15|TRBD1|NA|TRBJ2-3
CATSRDGGQGVFTDTQYF
TGTGCCACCAGCAGAGATGGGGGACAGGGGGTCTTCACAGATACGCAGTATTTT
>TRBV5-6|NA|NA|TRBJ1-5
CASSFGVGRGNQPQHF
TGTGCCAGCAGCTTCGGGGTGGGGCGCGGCAATCAGCCCCAGCATTTT
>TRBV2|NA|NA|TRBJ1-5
CASSPGTHSNQPQHF
TGTGCCAGCAGCCCCGGGACGCACAGTAATCAGCCCCAGCATTTT
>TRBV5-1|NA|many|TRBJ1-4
CASSIEGRRIATNEKLFF
TGCGCCAGCAGCATAGAGGGGCGGCGGATTGCAACTAATGAAAAACTGTTTTTT
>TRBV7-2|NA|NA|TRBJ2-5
CASSLVAGWTQYF
TGTGCCAGCAGCTTAGTGGCTGGGTGGACCCAGTACTTC
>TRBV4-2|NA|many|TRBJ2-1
CASSQEGVGGRFYYNEQFF
TGTGCCAGCAGCCAAGAAGGAGTCGGGGGCAGGTTCTACTACAATGAGCAGTTCTTC
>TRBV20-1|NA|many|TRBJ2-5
CSARDHIQETQYF
TGCAGTGCTAGAGATCACATCCAAGAGACCCAGTACTTC
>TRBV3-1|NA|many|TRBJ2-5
CASSQDVVEETQYF
TGTGCCAGCAGCCAAGATGTCGTGGAAGAGACCCAGTACTTC
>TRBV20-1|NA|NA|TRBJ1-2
CSARDLGDGYTF
TGCAGTGCTAGAGATCTCGGGGATGGCTACACCTTC
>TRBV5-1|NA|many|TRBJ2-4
CASSFGLAEPKNIQYF
TGCGCCAGCAGCTTTGGGCTAGCAGAACCCAAAAACATTCAGTACTTC